One and the same sample provided the 27 T cell receptor beta chains below, sequenced in a study of shared clonotypes between healthy human individuals. Some clones are missing from TCRdb's copy, which holds only in-frame ones; the method was immunoSEQ multiplex PCR. Of some 790,000 clones in the sample, 72% were seen once. Sequencing used memory CD4+ T cells sorted from blood. The subset was: CD45RA-negative fraction. Receptors were obtained from a woman in her 30s in good health.

This chain uses TRBV28 with TRBJ2-7, with 8 bases matching TRBD2. The trim removed 5 bases at V and 5 bases at J, leaving 11 bases unmatched. Germline loops: CDR1 MDHEN, CDR2 SYDVKM. This CDR3 is built from 15 residues. CDR3 region: CASSKGGTRSDEQYF. The CDR3 DNA follows: TGTGCCAGCAGTAAGGGTGGGACTAGAAGCGACGAGCAGTACTTC.

The V gene is TRBV6-1, the J gene TRBJ1-1; tentatively, D is TRBD1 (6 bases). From germline, CDR1 is MNHNS and CDR2 SASEGT. This CDR3 comprises 15 residues. Trimming shortened V by 4 bases and J by 1 base, and 13 bases separated the two germline ends. The DNA for the CDR3 is TGTGCCAGCAGTGCCCACAGGGTTGGGAACACTGAAGCTTTCTTT. Translating it yields CASSAHRVGNTEAFF.

The chain is built from TRBV27 and TRBJ2-1, with 7 bases aligning to TRBD1. This CDR3 spans 14 amino acids. Looked up from germline, CDR1 is MNHEY and CDR2 is SMNVEV (reference sequence). The J segment lost 6 bases and the V segment lost 5 bases, leaving 7 bases of the junction unmatched. CDR3 sequence (DNA): TGTGCCAGCAGTCCTGGGACAGTATTCAATGAGCAGTTCTTC. Translated, it gives CASSPGTVFNEQFF.

This chain joins TRBV11-2 and TRBJ2-7; maybe TRBD1 (6 bases). Germline CDR1 reads SGHAT; CDR2 reads FQNNGV. V lost 2 bases and J 1 base, leaving 15 bases between the germline ends. The CDR3 totals 16 residues. The CDR3 nucleotides are TGTGCCAGCAGCTTAAACCCGGACAGTTCTTCCTACGAGCAGTACTTC. Protein product: CASSLNPDSSSYEQYF.

Concerning this clone: Additional DNA sequences in this sample encode the identical CDR3. V and J are TRBV18 and TRBJ2-1; 7 bases match TRBD1. Germline V gene lookup returns CDR1 KGHSH and CDR2 LQKENI. The length of the CDR3 is 16 residues. Trimming cost V 0 bases and J 0 bases; bases outside gene matches: 2. The CDR3, as DNA: TGTGCCAGCTCACCACCCGCAGGGGGCTCCTACAATGAGCAGTTCTTC. Encoded protein: CASSPPAGGSYNEQFF.

V and J are TRBV4-1 and TRBJ2-5; a weak D match, TRBD2 (6 bases). Germline CDR1 and CDR2: MGHRA and YSYEKL. Trimming cost V 1 base and J 4 bases, with 7 bases left between them. The CDR3 length is 13 residues. CDR3 loop: CASSQGDSETQYF. The DNA for the CDR3 is TGCGCCAGCAGCCAAGGGGACTCAGAGACCCAGTACTTC.

This clone was found a few times. The chain carries TRBV30 and TRBJ1-1; maybe TRBD1 (5 bases). This CDR3 comprises 15 residues. V lost 4 bases to trimming and J lost 5 bases, with 20 bases between them. Germline CDR1 and CDR2: GTSNPN and SVGIG (reference sequence). The CDR3 reads CAWNGGRVGWTEAFF. DNA for the CDR3: TGTGCCTGGAATGGGGGTCGTGTAGGGTGGACTGAAGCTTTCTTT.

The chain combines TRBV6-6 with TRBJ1-2; D gene unclear. Germline CDR1 is MNHNY and CDR2 is SVGAGI (reference sequence). Trimming shortened V by 0 bases and J by 5 bases, and 16 bases separated the two germline ends. This CDR3 is built from 16 residues. This CDR3 is CASSYSSEGLVYGYTF. Here the CDR3 DNA reads TGTGCCAGCAGTTACTCGAGCGAAGGGCTGGTGTATGGCTACACCTTC.

There are a few counts of this clone. The rearrangement links TRBV27 to TRBJ1-5, with 9 bases that match TRBD1. CDR1 MNHEY and CDR2 SMNVEV come from the germline V gene (reference sequence). The CDR3 runs to 14 residues. Unmatched junction bases numbered 4, after V lost 5 bases and J lost 5 bases. CDR3 DNA: TGTGCCAGCAGTCCCTGGGACAGGGATCAGCCCCAGCATTTT. Translation gives CASSPWDRDQPQHF.

The V and J genes are TRBV10-3 and TRBJ2-2; D not resolved. The CDR3 totals 14 residues. Trimming cost V 6 bases and J 2 bases, with 10 bases left between them. CDR1 is ENHRY, CDR2 SYGVKD, per germline. The CDR3 protein is CAISRSDNTGELFF. DNA of the CDR3: TGTGCCATCAGCCGGTCGGATAACACCGGGGAGCTGTTTTTT.

The V call is TRBV10-3, the J call TRBJ2-7, with 7 bases matching TRBD1. The CDR3 is 16 amino acids. The germline gives CDR1 ENHRY, CDR2 SYGVKD. V lost 0 bases, J lost 0 bases, and 5 bases stayed unmatched. CDR3: CAISESRTGSSYEQYF. The CDR3 coding sequence is TGTGCCATCAGTGAGTCTCGGACAGGATCCTCCTACGAGCAGTACTTC.

This chain uses TRBV6-1 with TRBJ2-5, with TRBD2 matching over 10 bases. V was clipped by 6 bases and J by 1 base; unmatched bases: 5. Germline V gene data show CDR1 as MNHNS and CDR2 as SASEGT. The CDR3 loop spans 15 amino acids. CDR3: CASRTRTSGQETQYF. CDR3 coding DNA: TGTGCCAGCAGAACGAGGACTAGCGGCCAAGAGACCCAGTACTTC.

This clone occurred once. The chain carries TRBV6-4 and TRBJ2-1; 10 bases agree with TRBD2. After removal of 6 bases from V and 2 bases from J, the junction contained 4 bases not matched to a gene. The CDR3 totals 15 residues. CDR1 and CDR2 (germline): MRHNA, SNTAGT. CDR3 sequence reads: CASRAGGKAYNEQFF. In DNA form, the CDR3 reads TGTGCCAGCAGAGCGGGAGGGAAAGCCTACAATGAGCAGTTCTTC.

The rearrangement uses TRBV28 and TRBJ2-7; tentatively, D is TRBD2 (6 bases). The CDR3 consists of 14 residues. V lost 3 bases and J 6 bases, leaving 15 bases between the germline ends. In germline, CDR1 is MDHEN, CDR2 SYDVKM. The CDR3 loop is CASSLVREETEQYF. The DNA of the CDR3 is TGTGCCAGCAGTTTGGTCAGGGAGGAAACCGAGCAGTACTTC.

This clone turned up a few times. The chain is built from TRBV29-1 and TRBJ2-3; tentative D call: TRBD2 (6 bases). The CDR3 runs 16 residues. The ends were cut back, 0 bases at V and 0 bases at J, with 13 bases in the middle. CDR1 SQVTM and CDR2 ANQGSEA come from the germline V gene. This CDR3 reads CSVEDFVAESTDTQYF. CDR3 DNA: TGCAGCGTTGAAGATTTCGTAGCGGAGAGCACAGATACGCAGTATTTT.

This chain links TRBV21-1 with TRBJ1-5. TRBV21-1 is described as a pseudogene. The length of the CDR3 is 17 residues. In DNA, the CDR3 is TGTGCCAGCAGCAAAGTAAGCGGGGGATCGGGCAATCAGCCCCAGCATTTT. Translating it yields CASSKVSGGSGNQPQHF.

J is TRBJ2-1 and V is TRBV7-7, with TRBD1 matching 9 bases. Germline assignment: CDR1 SSHAT and CDR2 FNYEAQ (reference sequence). There are 15 residues in the CDR3. Trimming took 7 bases from V and 6 from J; bases not matched to a gene: 10. The CDR3 sequence: CASTLGTGKGNEQFF. In DNA, the CDR3 is TGTGCCAGCACCCTTGGGACAGGGAAGGGCAATGAGCAGTTCTTC.

The chain recombines TRBV4-1 with TRBJ2-2; D may be TRBD1 or TRBD2 (5 bases each). V lost 0 bases, J lost 5 bases, and 10 bases lay in between. This CDR3 comprises 15 residues. From germline, CDR1 is MGHRA and CDR2 YSYEKL. CDR3 DNA sequence: TGCGCCAGCAGCCAAGAGACAGCGGTTACCGGGGAGCTGTTTTTT. Its translation: CASSQETAVTGELFF.

The CDR3 region is CASSPSGSLSYEQYF. The DNA of the CDR3 is TGTGCCAGCAGTCCAAGCGGGAGTCTCTCCTACGAGCAGTACTTC. V is TRBV28 and J is TRBJ2-7; 8 positions match TRBD2. In germline, CDR1 is MDHEN, CDR2 SYDVKM. CDR3 length equals 15 residues. J was trimmed by 0 bases and V by 5 bases; bases with no gene match: 6.

This clone was picked up a small number of times. V usage is TRBV5-8 and J usage is TRBJ2-3, with D unclear. Trimming shortened V by 0 bases and J by 4 bases, and 15 bases separated the two germline ends. CDR1 is SGHTS, CDR2 YDEGEE, per germline. The CDR3 extends over 16 amino acids. The CDR3 loop is CASSLGASNRADTQYF. CDR3 coding DNA: TGTGCCAGCAGCTTGGGGGCTAGTAATCGGGCAGATACGCAGTATTTT.

The V gene is TRBV6-1, the J gene TRBJ2-3; D is undetermined. This CDR3 has 13 residues. V was shortened by 10 bases and J by 2 bases, with 13 bases between the two germline ends. Per germline, CDR1 MNHNS and CDR2 SASEGT. CDR3 region: CAILIRATDTQYF. The CDR3 bases are TGTGCCATCCTTATCCGCGCCACAGATACGCAGTATTTT.

The chain couples TRBV5-1 to TRBJ2-5, with D possibly matching TRBD2 (6 bases). Germline CDR1 reads SGHRS; CDR2 reads YFSETQ. The CDR3 is 14 residues long. V was shortened by 6 bases and J by 5 bases, with 17 bases between the two germline ends. CDR3 DNA: TGCGCCAGCATGGCCGGGAGAGTGGGTGAGACCCAGTACTTC. This gives the protein CASMAGRVGETQYF.

The J gene is TRBJ2-7, the V gene TRBV7-8; maybe TRBD1 (6 bases). This CDR3 has 17 residues. In germline, CDR1 is SGHVS, CDR2 FQNEAQ. Trimming cost V 4 bases and J 4 bases, with 23 bases left between them. The CDR3 region is CASSWRVGPGTPYEQYF. CDR3 in DNA: TGTGCCAGCAGCTGGAGAGTTGGCCCCGGGACACCTTACGAGCAGTACTTC.

The V and J genes are TRBV5-8 and TRBJ1-1; D is unclear. CDR3 length equals 12 residues. From germline, CDR1 is SGHTS and CDR2 YDEGEE. V shed 5 bases and J shed 9 bases, with 14 bases lying between them. The CDR3 nucleotides are TGTGCCAGCAGGGCGAGGTCCGTCAAAGCTTTCTTT. This sequence encodes CASRARSVKAFF.

This clone was detected a few times. The CDR3 nucleotides read TGTGCCAGCAGCCAAGTGGTCGGGAAGGGGACCGGGGAGCTGTTTTTT. This gives the protein CASSQVVGKGTGELFF. The genes are TRBV7-9 and TRBJ2-2; D is perhaps TRBD1 or TRBD2 (5 bases each). Trimming shortened V by 5 bases and J by 5 bases, and 18 bases separated the two germline ends. The CDR3 loop spans 16 amino acids. Germline-derived CDR1 and CDR2 are SEHNR and FQNEAQ (reference sequence).

This clone was counted only a few times. The V call is TRBV6-5, the J call TRBJ2-6; D remains ambiguous. V was pared by 2 bases and J by 0 bases, with 5 bases between. Germline V gene sequence: CDR1 MNHEY, CDR2 SVGAGI. The CDR3 loop spans 15 amino acids. CDR3 DNA: TGTGCCAGCAGTTACGATCACTCTGGGGCCAACGTCCTGACTTTC. Encoded protein: CASSYDHSGANVLTF.

In regard to this clone: A far larger clone lies a single base away; this is likely a read error. Other DNA sequences of this sample code for an identical CDR3. The genes are TRBV7-9 and TRBJ1-1; the D is unclear. CDR3 length: 15 residues. The germline gives CDR1 SEHNR, CDR2 FQNEAQ (reference sequence). V was clipped by 3 bases and J by 4 bases, with 15 bases between them. This CDR3 is CASSFMEGLGTEAFF. CDR3 nucleotide sequence: TGTGCCAGCAGCTTTATGGAGGGTCTAGGCACTGAAGCTTTCTTT.